The clone carrying this T cell receptor beta chain was recorded many times. This entry is derived from a study of radiotherapy plus CTLA-4 blockade in lung cancer. Only in-frame clones appear in the TCRdb table, and some are missing; sequencing was by immunoSEQ multiplex PCR. The data contain more than 95,000 clones, 65% to 75% of them seen just once; the ten biggest clones take up around 2.7%. The CDR3 extends over 14 amino acids. Trimming removed 1 base at V and 2 bases at J, with 11 bases between. Germline V gene data show CDR1 as GTSNPN and CDR2 as SVGIG (reference sequence). Specimen: peripheral blood, collected from a patient treated with radiotherapy plus ipilimumab. The chain employs TRBV30 and TRBJ1-1; a possible D gene is TRBD1 (6 bases). This clonotype originated in a human donor with non-small cell lung cancer who had a partial response to radiotherapy plus ipilimumab. Some clones in this sample may be carry-over from other donors' samples. This CDR3 is CAWSGGRGNTEAFF. The CDR3 region has the DNA TGTGCCTGGAGTGGAGGCAGGGGTAACACTGAAGCTTTCTTT.